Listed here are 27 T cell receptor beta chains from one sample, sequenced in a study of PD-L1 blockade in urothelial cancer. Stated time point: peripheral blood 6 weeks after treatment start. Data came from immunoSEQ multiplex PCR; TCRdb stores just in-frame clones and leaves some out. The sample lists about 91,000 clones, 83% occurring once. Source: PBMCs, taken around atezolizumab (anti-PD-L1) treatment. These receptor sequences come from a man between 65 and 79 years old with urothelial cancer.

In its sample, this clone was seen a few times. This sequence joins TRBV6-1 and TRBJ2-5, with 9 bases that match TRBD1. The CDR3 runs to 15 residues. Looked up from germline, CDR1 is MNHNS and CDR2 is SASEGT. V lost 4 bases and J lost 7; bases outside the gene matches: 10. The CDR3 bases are TGTGCCAGCAGTGGTTCGGGACAGGGAATAGGGACCCAGTACTTC. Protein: CASSGSGQGIGTQYF.

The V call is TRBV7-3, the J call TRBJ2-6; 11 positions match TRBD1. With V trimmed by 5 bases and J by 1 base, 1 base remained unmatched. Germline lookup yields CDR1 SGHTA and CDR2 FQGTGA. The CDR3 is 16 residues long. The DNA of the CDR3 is TGTGCCAGCAGCCGGGACAGGGGGTCTGGGGCCAACGTCCTGACTTTC. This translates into CASSRDRGSGANVLTF.

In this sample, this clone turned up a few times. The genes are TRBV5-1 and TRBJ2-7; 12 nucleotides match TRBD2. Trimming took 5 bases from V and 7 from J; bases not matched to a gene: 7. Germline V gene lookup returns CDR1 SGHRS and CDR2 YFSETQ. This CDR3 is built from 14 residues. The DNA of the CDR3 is TGCGCCAGCAGAAGACTAGCGGGAGTTGGGGAGCAGTACTTC. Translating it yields CASRRLAGVGEQYF. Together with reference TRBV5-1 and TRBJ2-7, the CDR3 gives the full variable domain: KAGVTQTPRYLIKTRGQQVTLSCSPISGHRSVSWYQQTPGQGLQFLFEYFSETQRNKGNFPGRFSGRQFSNSRSEMNVSTLELGDSALYLCASRRLAGVGEQYFGPGTRLTVT.

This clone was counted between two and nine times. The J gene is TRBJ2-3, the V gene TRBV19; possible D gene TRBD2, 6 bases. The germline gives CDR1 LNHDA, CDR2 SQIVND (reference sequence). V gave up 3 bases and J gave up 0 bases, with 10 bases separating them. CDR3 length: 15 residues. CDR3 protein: CASSIAGTSTDTQYF. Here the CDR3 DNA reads TGTGCCAGTAGTATCGCGGGGACTAGCACAGATACGCAGTATTTT.

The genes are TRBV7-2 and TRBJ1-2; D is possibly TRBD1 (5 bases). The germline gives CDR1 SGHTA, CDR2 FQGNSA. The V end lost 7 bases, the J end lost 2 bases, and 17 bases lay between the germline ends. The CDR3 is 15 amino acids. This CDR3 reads CASTLAGLRNYGYTF. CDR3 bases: TGTGCCAGCACCTTGGCGGGGCTACGGAACTATGGCTACACCTTC.

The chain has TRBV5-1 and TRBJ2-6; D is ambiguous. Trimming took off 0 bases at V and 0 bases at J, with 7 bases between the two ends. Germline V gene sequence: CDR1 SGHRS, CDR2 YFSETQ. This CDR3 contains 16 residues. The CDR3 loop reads CASSLAGNSGANVLTF. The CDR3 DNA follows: TGCGCCAGCAGCTTGGCAGGCAACTCTGGGGCCAACGTCCTGACTTTC.

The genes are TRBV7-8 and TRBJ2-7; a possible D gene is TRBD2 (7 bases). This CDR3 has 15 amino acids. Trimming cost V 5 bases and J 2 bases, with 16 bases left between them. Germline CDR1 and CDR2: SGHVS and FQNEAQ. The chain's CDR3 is CASSPEGGRTYEQYF. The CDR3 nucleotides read TGTGCCAGCAGCCCGGAGGGGGGGCGAACCTACGAGCAGTACTTC.

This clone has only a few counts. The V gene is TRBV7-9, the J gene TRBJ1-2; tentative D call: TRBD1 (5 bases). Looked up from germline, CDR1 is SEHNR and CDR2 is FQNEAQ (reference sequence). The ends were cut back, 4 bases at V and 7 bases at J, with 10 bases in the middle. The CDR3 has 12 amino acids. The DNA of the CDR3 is TGTGCCAGCAGCTCAAGGGGAGGTGGCTACACCTTC. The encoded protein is CASSSRGGGYTF. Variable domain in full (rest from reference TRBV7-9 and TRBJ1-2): DTGVSQNPRHKITKRGQNVTFRCDPISEHNRLYWYRQTLGQGPEFLTYFQNEAQLEKSRLLSDRFSAERPKGSFSTLEIQRTEQGDSAMYLCASSSRGGGYTFGSGTRLTVV.

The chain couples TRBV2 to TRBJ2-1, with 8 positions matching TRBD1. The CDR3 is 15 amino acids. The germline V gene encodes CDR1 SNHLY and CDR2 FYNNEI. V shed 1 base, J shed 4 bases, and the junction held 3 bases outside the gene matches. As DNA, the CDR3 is TGTGCCAGCAGTGAAGGCGGACAGGGATACAATGAGCAGTTCTTC. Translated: CASSEGGQGYNEQFF.

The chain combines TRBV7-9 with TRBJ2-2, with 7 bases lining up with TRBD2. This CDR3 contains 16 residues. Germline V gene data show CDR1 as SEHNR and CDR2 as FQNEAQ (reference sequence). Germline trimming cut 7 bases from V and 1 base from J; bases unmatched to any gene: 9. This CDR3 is CASTLREGQNTGELFF. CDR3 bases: TGTGCCAGCACTCTGAGGGAGGGCCAGAACACCGGGGAGCTGTTTTTT.

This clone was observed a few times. The chain's CDR3 is CASSQTIRTDTQYF. The CDR3 DNA reads as TGTGCCAGCAGTCAAACTATCCGGACAGATACGCAGTATTTT. V usage is TRBV6-5 and J usage is TRBJ2-3; no clear D gene. The CDR3 spans 14 residues. V gave up 5 bases and J gave up 3 bases, with 12 bases separating them. CDR1 is MNHEY and CDR2 is SVGAGI in the germline V gene.

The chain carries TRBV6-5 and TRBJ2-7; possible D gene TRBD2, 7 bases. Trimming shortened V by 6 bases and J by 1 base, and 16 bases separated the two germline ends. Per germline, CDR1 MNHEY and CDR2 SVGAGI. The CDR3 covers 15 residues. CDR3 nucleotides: TGTGCCAGCAGACAAACTGGGGGGGCATCCTACGAGCAGTACTTC. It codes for CASRQTGGASYEQYF.

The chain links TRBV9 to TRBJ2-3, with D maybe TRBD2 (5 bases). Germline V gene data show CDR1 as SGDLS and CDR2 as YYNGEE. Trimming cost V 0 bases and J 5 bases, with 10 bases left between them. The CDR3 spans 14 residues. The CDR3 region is CASSVAPGEDTQYF. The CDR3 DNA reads TGTGCCAGCAGCGTAGCTCCCGGGGAAGATACGCAGTATTTT.

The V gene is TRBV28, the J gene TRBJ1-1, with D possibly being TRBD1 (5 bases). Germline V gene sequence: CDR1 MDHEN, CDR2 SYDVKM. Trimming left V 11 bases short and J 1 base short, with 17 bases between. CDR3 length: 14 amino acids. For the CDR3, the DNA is TGTGCCCACAAGGGCAGGGTGGGGAACACTGAAGCTTTCTTT. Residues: CAHKGRVGNTEAFF.

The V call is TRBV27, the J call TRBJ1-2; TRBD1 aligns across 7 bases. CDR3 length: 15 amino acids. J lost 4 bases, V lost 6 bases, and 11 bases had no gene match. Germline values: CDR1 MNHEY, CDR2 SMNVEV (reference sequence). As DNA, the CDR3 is TGTGCCAGCAGGCGTTGGCAGGGGGAGAGCTATGGCTACACCTTC. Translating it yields CASRRWQGESYGYTF.

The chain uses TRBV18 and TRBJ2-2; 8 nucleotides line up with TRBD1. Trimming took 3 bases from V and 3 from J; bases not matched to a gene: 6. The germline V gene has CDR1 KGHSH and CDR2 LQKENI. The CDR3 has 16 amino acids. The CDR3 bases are TGTGCCAGCTCACCTCTGACAGGGGCGGACACCGGGGAGCTGTTTTTT. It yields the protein CASSPLTGADTGELFF.

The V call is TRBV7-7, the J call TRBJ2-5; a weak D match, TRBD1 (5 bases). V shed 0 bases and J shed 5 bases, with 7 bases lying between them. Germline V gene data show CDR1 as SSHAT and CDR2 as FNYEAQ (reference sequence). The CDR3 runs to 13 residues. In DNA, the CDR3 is TGTGCCAGCAGCTTAGCCAGGGATGAGACCCAGTACTTC. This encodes CASSLARDETQYF.

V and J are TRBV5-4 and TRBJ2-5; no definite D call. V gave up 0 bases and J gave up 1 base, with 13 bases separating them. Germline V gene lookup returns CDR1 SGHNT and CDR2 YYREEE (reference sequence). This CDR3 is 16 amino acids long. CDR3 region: CASSLALAGVQETQYF. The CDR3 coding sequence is TGTGCCAGCAGCTTGGCCTTGGCAGGCGTCCAAGAGACCCAGTACTTC.

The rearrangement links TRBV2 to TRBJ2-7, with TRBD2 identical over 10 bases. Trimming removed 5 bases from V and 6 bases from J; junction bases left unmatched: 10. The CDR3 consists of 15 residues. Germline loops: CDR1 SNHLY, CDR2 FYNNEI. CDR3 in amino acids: CASSLLAGDFGEQYF. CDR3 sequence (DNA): TGTGCCAGCAGTCTCCTAGCGGGGGACTTTGGCGAGCAGTACTTC.

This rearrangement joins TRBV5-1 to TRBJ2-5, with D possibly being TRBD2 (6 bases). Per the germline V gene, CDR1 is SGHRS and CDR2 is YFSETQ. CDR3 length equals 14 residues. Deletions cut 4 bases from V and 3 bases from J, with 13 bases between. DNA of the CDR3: TGCGCCAGCAGCACGGGAGTAGGGAAAGAGACCCAGTACTTC. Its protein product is CASSTGVGKETQYF.

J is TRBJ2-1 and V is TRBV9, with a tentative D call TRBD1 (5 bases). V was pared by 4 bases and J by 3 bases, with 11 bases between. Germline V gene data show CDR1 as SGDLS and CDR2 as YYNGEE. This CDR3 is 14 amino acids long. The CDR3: CASSSDSYYNEQFF. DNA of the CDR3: TGTGCCAGCAGCTCTGACAGTTACTACAATGAGCAGTTCTTC.

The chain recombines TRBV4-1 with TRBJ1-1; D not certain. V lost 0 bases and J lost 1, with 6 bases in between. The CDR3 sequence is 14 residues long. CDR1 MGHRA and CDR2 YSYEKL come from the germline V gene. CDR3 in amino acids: CASSQDPSNTEAFF. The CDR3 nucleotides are TGCGCCAGCAGCCAAGATCCCTCGAACACTGAAGCTTTCTTT.

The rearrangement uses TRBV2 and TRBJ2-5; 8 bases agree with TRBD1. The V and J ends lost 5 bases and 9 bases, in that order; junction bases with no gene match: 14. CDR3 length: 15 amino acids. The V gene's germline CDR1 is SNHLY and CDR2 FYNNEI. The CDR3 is CASSTSGTGPAAQYF. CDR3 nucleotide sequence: TGTGCCAGCAGTACGTCCGGGACAGGACCAGCGGCCCAGTACTTC.

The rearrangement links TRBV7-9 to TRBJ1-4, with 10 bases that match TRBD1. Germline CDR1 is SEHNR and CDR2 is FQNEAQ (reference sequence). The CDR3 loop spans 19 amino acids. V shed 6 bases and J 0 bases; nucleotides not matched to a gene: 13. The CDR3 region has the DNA TGTGCCAGCAGGGGACAGGGGCCTACCGATATTGCAACTAATGAAAAACTGTTTTTT. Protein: CASRGQGPTDIATNEKLFF. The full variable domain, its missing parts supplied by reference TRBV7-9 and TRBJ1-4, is DTGVSQNPRHKITKRGQNVTFRCDPISEHNRLYWYRQTLGQGPEFLTYFQNEAQLEKSRLLSDRFSAERPKGSFSTLEIQRTEQGDSAMYLCASRGQGPTDIATNEKLFFGSGTQLSVL.

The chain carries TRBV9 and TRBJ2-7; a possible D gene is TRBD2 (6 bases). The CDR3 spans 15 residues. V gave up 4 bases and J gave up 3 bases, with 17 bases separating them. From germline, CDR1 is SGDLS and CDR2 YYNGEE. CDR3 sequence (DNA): TGTGCCAGCAGCCCGGGGGAAGCGGCGTTCTACGAGCAGTACTTC. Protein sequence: CASSPGEAAFYEQYF.

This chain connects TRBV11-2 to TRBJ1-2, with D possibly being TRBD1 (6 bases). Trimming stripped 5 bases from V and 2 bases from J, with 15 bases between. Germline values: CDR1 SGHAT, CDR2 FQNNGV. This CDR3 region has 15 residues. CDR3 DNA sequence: TGTGCCAGCAGCGGGCGTCTCGGACAGAACTATGGCTACACCTTC. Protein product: CASSGRLGQNYGYTF.

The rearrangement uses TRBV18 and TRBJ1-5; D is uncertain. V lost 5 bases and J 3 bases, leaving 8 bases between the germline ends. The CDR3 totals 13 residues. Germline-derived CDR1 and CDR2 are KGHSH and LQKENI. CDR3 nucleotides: TGTGCCAGCTCAGGGCAGATCAATCAGCCCCAGCATTTT. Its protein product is CASSGQINQPQHF.